This passage covers 10 T cell receptor beta chains from one sample sequenced in a study of T cells in localized non-small cell lung cancer. Here immunoSEQ multiplex PCR was the method, and the copy in TCRdb shows in-frame clones only, minus some. In the table there are around 1,200 clones, about two fifths of which are singletons. The sequencing here drew on lung tumor tissue, taken before any cancer treatment. Receptors were obtained from a woman aged 35-70 years with stage I lung adenocarcinoma.

This clone is deemed medium-sized (0.01 to 0.1%). The CDR3 protein is CASSFGGHEQYF. In DNA, the CDR3 is TGTGCCAGCAGCTTTGGGGGCCACGAGCAGTACTTC. This chain connects TRBV9 to TRBJ2-7; the D gene is possibly TRBD1 (6 bases). The V gene lost 4 bases and the J gene lost 5 bases, with 10 bases spanning the gap. The CDR3 runs 12 residues. Per the germline V gene, CDR1 is SGDLS and CDR2 is YYNGEE. The entire variable domain, with the rest obtained from reference TRBV9 and TRBJ2-7, is as follows: DSGVTQTPKHLITATGQRVTLRCSPRSGDLSVYWYQQSLDQGLQFLIQYYNGEERAKGNILERFSAQQFPDLHSELNLSSLELGDSALYFCASSFGGHEQYFGPGTRLTVT.

This clone has only a few counts. This chain links TRBV6-8 with TRBJ2-3, with a tentative D call TRBD1 (5 bases). Germline CDR1 and CDR2: MNHGY and SAAAGT. Trimming took off 5 bases at V and 5 bases at J, with 14 bases between the two ends. The CDR3 is 14 residues long. In DNA, the CDR3 is TGTGCCAGCAGTCCCTGGGCAGGGCAAGATACGCAGTATTTT. This translates into CASSPWAGQDTQYF.

The CDR3 DNA is TGTGCCAGCAGCCAAGATTGGTTGGGGCAGTACTTC. Translated, it gives CASSQDWLGQYF. The chain links TRBV14 to TRBJ2-7, with D hard to call. The CDR3 sequence is 12 residues long. CDR1 is SGHDN, CDR2 FVKESK, per germline. V was pared by 0 bases and J by 9 bases, with 9 bases between.

The chain carries TRBV10-3 and TRBJ1-5; 8 bases map to TRBD1. Unmatched junction bases numbered 1, after V lost 0 bases and J lost 0 bases. Germline CDR1 is ENHRY and CDR2 is SYGVKD. The CDR3 spans 16 residues. CDR3 sequence (DNA): TGTGCCATCAGTGAGTCCCAGGGGGCTAGCAATCAGCCCCAGCATTTT. It specifies CAISESQGASNQPQHF.

By share, this clone ranks as large. The V and J genes are TRBV11-3 and TRBJ1-3, with D hard to call. This CDR3 contains 15 residues. Trimming removed 1 base at V and 2 bases at J, with 9 bases between. Germline V gene sequence: CDR1 SGHNT, CDR2 YENEEA. CDR3 region: CASSLVAEAGNTIYF. For the CDR3, the DNA is TGTGCCAGCAGCTTAGTTGCAGAAGCTGGAAACACCATATATTTT.

The rearrangement joins TRBV12-5 to TRBJ2-1; no firm D call. Germline CDR1 is LGHNT and CDR2 is FRNRAP. This CDR3 is built from 13 residues. The V end lost 0 bases, the J end lost 4 bases, and 4 bases lay between the germline ends. The CDR3 DNA reads TGTGCTAGTGGTTTGGTATTGTACAATGAGCAGTTCTTC. This gives the protein CASGLVLYNEQFF. Filled out from reference TRBV12-5 and TRBJ2-1, the complete variable domain reads DARVTQTPRHKVTEMGQEVTMRCQPILGHNTVFWYRQTMMQGLELLAYFRNRAPLDDSGMPKDRFSAEMPDATLATLKIQPSEPRDSAVYFCASGLVLYNEQFFGPGTRLTVL.

Sample share makes this clone medium-sized (0.01 to 0.1%). The chain combines TRBV11-3 with TRBJ2-7; unclear D gene. This CDR3 contains 14 residues. Germline values: CDR1 SGHNT, CDR2 YENEEA. V was pared by 0 bases and J by 7 bases, with 13 bases between. The CDR3 sequence: CASSLDKGSGEQYF. In nucleotides, the CDR3 is TGTGCCAGCAGCTTAGATAAGGGCTCGGGTGAGCAGTACTTC.

This clone has just a few counts. One end of the junction does not line up with germline, which may come from a read error. The chain joins TRBV6-8 to TRBJ2-5, with 8 bases lining up with TRBD2. Germline-derived CDR1 and CDR2 are MNHGY and SAAAGT. The CDR3 runs to 15 residues. CDR3 in amino acids: CANSDSGEDEETQYF. The DNA of the CDR3 is TGTGCCAACAGTGATAGCGGGGAGGACGAAGAGACCCAGTACTTC.

The chain joins TRBV19 to TRBJ1-2; TRBD1 matches at 8 bases. This CDR3 region has 14 residues. Germline lookup yields CDR1 LNHDA and CDR2 SQIVND (reference sequence). J was trimmed by 4 bases and V by 4 bases; bases with no gene match: 5. The CDR3 sequence: CASSTGQGLYGYTF. In DNA, the CDR3 is TGTGCCAGTAGTACAGGACAGGGACTCTATGGCTACACCTTC.

This clone occurred a few times. The rearrangement uses TRBV11-3 and TRBJ1-2, with 8 positions matching TRBD1. Germline V gene data show CDR1 as SGHNT and CDR2 as YENEEA. J was trimmed by 4 bases and V by 2 bases; bases with no gene match: 6. The CDR3 contains 15 residues. The CDR3 nucleotides read TGTGCCAGCAGCTTAAAGTGGACAGGGACCTATGGCTACACCTTC. Translated: CASSLKWTGTYGYTF.